A selection of T cell receptor beta chains follows, all from one sample in a study of human T cells and chemical hapten exposure. TCRdb reprocessed the RACE reads with MiXCR, giving one entry per CDR3 protein. The sample records 370,000 or so distinct CDR3 sequences, approximately 5% being singletons. Sequenced material: whole blood, taken in connection with sensitization to the hapten diphenylcyclopropenone (DPC). Receptors originate from a woman aged 45-59 years with alopecia areata. Some clones in this sample may be carry-over from other donors' samples. CDR3s include the opening cysteine and the closing phenylalanine or tryptophan. The order of the fields is V gene, clone size, CDR3 protein. Some rows mark clone size as missing; the rest say once, few, many or name a class of expanded clone.

v_call: TRBV11-2
clone_size: many
cdr3_aa: CASSYPPRDTQYF

v_call: TRBV6-5
clone_size: NA
cdr3_aa: CASSTTGTRGTDTQYF

v_call: TRBV30
clone_size: NA
cdr3_aa: CAWTQSSYNEQFF

v_call: TRBV20-1
clone_size: many
cdr3_aa: CSARDPGAGANVLTF

v_call: TRBV9
clone_size: many
cdr3_aa: CASSSGVGFSNQPQHF

v_call: TRBV12-3/TRBV12-4
clone_size: many
cdr3_aa: CASSFGAYGYTF

v_call: TRBV20-1
clone_size: few
cdr3_aa: CSATPDSPYEQYF

v_call: TRBV10-3
clone_size: few
cdr3_aa: CAISEVGTEQYF

v_call: TRBV11-3
clone_size: many
cdr3_aa: CASSPGDSSNEQFF

v_call: TRBV11-2
clone_size: many
cdr3_aa: CASTQQWNQDNEQFF

v_call: TRBV5-1
clone_size: NA
cdr3_aa: CASSSERTDTQYF

v_call: TRBV7-6
clone_size: many
cdr3_aa: CASSSVAGQGDPPLHF

v_call: TRBV12-3/TRBV12-4
clone_size: many
cdr3_aa: CASSSLTGKTEAFF

v_call: TRBV12-3/TRBV12-4
clone_size: many
cdr3_aa: CASGTTGTGELFF

v_call: TRBV29-1
clone_size: many
cdr3_aa: CSVEGREKTQYF

v_call: TRBV2
clone_size: many
cdr3_aa: CASRGGGENEQFF

v_call: TRBV5-1
clone_size: few
cdr3_aa: CASSLELAGGGEQFF

v_call: TRBV5-1
clone_size: few
cdr3_aa: CASSWEGLQETQYF

v_call: TRBV29-1
clone_size: NA
cdr3_aa: CSGRSGTGDNEQFF

v_call: TRBV20-1
clone_size: NA
cdr3_aa: CSARDNRERADTQYF

v_call: TRBV6-6
clone_size: many
cdr3_aa: CASSYSNDRTFF

v_call: TRBV9
clone_size: many
cdr3_aa: CASSVVGTSTDTQYF

v_call: TRBV2
clone_size: many
cdr3_aa: CASSASQGGYGYTF

v_call: TRBV10-2
clone_size: NA
cdr3_aa: CASSESGMNTEAFF

v_call: TRBV20-1
clone_size: many
cdr3_aa: CSATLPGPGVANEQFF

v_call: TRBV5-1
clone_size: many
cdr3_aa: CASSLTGAGPNTEAFF

v_call: TRBV28
clone_size: many
cdr3_aa: CASSQPGTVSYEQYF

v_call: TRBV27
clone_size: many
cdr3_aa: CASSRQGAGNEQFF

v_call: TRBV19
clone_size: few
cdr3_aa: CASSAPGTVTEAFF

v_call: TRBV6-5
clone_size: many
cdr3_aa: CASSWTGANTEAFF

v_call: TRBV28
clone_size: many
cdr3_aa: CASQIGKGFSYEQYF

v_call: TRBV2
clone_size: many
cdr3_aa: CASKATEFGYTF

v_call: TRBV6-5
clone_size: many
cdr3_aa: CASSYGRQPSYEQYF

v_call: TRBV4-1
clone_size: many
cdr3_aa: CASSQDASGGSLADF

v_call: TRBV7-6
clone_size: many
cdr3_aa: CASSGPDRGYEKLFF

v_call: TRBV6-5
clone_size: many
cdr3_aa: CASQSSGANVLTF

v_call: TRBV5-1
clone_size: many
cdr3_aa: CASSLDYGYTF

v_call: TRBV6-1
clone_size: few
cdr3_aa: CASILTGAAFF

v_call: TRBV5-1
clone_size: many
cdr3_aa: CASSWEPFHSGANVLTF

v_call: TRBV12-3/TRBV12-4
clone_size: NA
cdr3_aa: CASSLAGGPGNEQFF

v_call: TRBV20-1
clone_size: NA
cdr3_aa: CSVGELTDTQYF

v_call: TRBV28
clone_size: many
cdr3_aa: CASRLAGVHEQYF

v_call: TRBV6-5
clone_size: many
cdr3_aa: CASSYGTGNEQFF

v_call: TRBV6-5
clone_size: many
cdr3_aa: CASSYSRGGYNEQFF

v_call: TRBV5-4
clone_size: many
cdr3_aa: CASSLDTYSGNTIYF

v_call: TRBV18
clone_size: few
cdr3_aa: CASSLGGSGEGEKLFF

v_call: TRBV7-8
clone_size: NA
cdr3_aa: CASSLSRAGGPNEQFF

v_call: TRBV9
clone_size: many
cdr3_aa: CASSTGRATNEKLFF

v_call: TRBV6-4
clone_size: many
cdr3_aa: CASSASSGRGNEQFF

v_call: TRBV11-2
clone_size: NA
cdr3_aa: CASTVSGANTDTQYF

v_call: TRBV30
clone_size: few
cdr3_aa: CAWSVGTNTGELFF

v_call: TRBV3-1
clone_size: few
cdr3_aa: CASSPQTSGGDIQYF

v_call: TRBV7-9
clone_size: many
cdr3_aa: CASSLTRGEQYF